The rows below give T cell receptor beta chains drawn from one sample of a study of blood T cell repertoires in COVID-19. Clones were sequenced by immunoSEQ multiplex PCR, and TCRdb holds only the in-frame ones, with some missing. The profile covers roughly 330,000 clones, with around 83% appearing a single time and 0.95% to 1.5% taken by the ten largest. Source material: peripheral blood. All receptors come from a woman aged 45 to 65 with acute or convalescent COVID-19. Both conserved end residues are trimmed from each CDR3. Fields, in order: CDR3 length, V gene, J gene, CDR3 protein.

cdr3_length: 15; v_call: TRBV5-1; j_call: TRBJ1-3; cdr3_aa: ASSLVRDRECGNTIY
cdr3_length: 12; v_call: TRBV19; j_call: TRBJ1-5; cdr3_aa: ASTPSSRDQPQH
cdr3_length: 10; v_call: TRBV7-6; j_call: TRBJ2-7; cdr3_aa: ASSPTVYEQY
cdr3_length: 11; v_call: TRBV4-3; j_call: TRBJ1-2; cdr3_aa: ASSHGQGSGYT
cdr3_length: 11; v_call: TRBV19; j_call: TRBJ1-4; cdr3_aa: ASSIQGEEKLF
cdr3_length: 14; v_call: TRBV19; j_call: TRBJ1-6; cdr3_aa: ASSMLGGFGNSPLH
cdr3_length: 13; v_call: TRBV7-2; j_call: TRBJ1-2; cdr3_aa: ASSLLGGGTGGYT
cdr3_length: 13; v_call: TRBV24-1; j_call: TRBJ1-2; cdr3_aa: ATSDSRQGRDGYT
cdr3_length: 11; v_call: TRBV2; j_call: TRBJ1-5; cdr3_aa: ASGTGHIQPQH
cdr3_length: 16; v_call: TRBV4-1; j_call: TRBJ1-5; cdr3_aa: ASSQVVQVGTGNQPQH
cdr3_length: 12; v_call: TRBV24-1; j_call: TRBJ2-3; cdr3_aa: ATSESRLADTQY
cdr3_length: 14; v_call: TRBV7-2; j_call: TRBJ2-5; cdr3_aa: ASSPTRTGGSETQY
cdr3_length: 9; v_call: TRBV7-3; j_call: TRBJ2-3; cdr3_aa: ASSVGGAQY
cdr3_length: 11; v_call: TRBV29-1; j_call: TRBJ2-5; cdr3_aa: SAPTGPGETQY
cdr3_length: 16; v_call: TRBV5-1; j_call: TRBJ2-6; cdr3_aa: ASSLVAGTPSGANVLT
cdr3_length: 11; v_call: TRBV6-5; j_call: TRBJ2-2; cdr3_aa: ASSRDFSGELF
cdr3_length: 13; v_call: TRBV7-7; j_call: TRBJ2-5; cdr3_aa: ASSYYRTGAETQY
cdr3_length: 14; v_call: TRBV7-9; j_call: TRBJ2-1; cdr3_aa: ASSPLAGGNYNEQF
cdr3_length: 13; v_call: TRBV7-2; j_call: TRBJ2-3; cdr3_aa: ASSLRGIRTDTQY
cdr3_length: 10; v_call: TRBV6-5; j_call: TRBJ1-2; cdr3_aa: ASSQGAGGYT
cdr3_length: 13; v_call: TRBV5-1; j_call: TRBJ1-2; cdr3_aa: ASSLFRGRGNGYT
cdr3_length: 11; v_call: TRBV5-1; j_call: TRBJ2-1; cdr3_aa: ASSSPLGVEQF
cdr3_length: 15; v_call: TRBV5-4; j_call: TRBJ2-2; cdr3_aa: ASSPLQDFSLAGELF
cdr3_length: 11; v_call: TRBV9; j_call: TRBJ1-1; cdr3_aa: ASSVQGNTEAF
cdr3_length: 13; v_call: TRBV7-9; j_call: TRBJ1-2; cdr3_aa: ASSPRQGSLGGYT
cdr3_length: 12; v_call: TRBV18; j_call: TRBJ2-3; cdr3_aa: ASSPGPDTDTQY
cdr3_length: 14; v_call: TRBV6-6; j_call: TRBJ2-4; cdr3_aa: ASSYGPTGPKNIQY
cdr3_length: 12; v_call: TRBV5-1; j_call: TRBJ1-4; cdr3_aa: ASSSDTPNEKLF
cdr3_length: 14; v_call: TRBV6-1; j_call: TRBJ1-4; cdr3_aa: ASSEEGPPRNEKLF
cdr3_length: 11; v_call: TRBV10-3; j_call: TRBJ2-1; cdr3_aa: AIRDSSYNEQF
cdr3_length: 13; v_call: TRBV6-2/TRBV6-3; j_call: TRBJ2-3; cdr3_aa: ASSYSRSSTDTQY
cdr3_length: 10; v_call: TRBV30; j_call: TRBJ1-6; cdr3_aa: AWSIGGSPLH
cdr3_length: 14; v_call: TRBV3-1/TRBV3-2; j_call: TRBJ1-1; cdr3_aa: ASSQGGTGGNTEAF
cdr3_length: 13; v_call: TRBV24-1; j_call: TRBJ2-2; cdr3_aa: ATSEASSSTGELF
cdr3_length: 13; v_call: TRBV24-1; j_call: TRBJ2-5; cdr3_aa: ATSDRGKYQETQY
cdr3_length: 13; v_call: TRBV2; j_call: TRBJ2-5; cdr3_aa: ASSGEAAGEETQY
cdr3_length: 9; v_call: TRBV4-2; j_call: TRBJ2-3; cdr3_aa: ASSIMDTQY
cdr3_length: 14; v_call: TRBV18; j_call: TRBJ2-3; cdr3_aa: ASSQGGLGGTDTQY
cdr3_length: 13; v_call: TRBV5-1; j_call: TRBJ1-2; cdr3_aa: ASSPDRQRDYGYT
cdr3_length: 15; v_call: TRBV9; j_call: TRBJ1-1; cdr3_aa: ASSVVLLTGQDTEAF
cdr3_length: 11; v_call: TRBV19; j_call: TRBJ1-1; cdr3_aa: ASSLQGNTEAF
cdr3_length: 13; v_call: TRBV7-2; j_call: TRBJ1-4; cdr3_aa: ASSFDITTNEKLF